This T cell receptor beta chain was identified in a study of PD-L1 blockade in urothelial cancer. Study-level background: Atezolizumab (1,200 mg intravenously every 3 weeks) began in about 2014 for patients. T cells numbered a median of 141,255 in the blood samples.

The CDR3 has 19 amino acids. Germline CDR1 reads MDHEN; CDR2 reads SYDVKM. The J segment lost 2 bases and the V segment lost 7 bases, leaving 19 bases of the junction unmatched. Profiling relied on immunoSEQ multiplex PCR, and the TCRdb table lists in-frame clones only, not all of them. This table has 38,000 or so clones, about 83% appearing once. This clone occurred a few times. Its antigen remains unidentified. Notes on the study in general: Having blood TCR clonality under the median before treatment predicted better survival. Clones that were tumor-associated expanded more in the blood of durable-benefit patients at 3 weeks.

The sequencing used PBMCs, collected around atezolizumab (anti-PD-L1) treatment. The chain is built from TRBV28 and TRBJ2-7, with 11 nucleotides matching TRBD2. The origin of this receptor is a man between 60 and 75 years old with urothelial cancer. The CDR3 region has the DNA TGTGCCAGCACTTGCCGGGACAGGGAAACTAGCGGGAGTCCCTACGAGCAGTACTTC. Protein: CASTCRDRETSGSPYEQYF.